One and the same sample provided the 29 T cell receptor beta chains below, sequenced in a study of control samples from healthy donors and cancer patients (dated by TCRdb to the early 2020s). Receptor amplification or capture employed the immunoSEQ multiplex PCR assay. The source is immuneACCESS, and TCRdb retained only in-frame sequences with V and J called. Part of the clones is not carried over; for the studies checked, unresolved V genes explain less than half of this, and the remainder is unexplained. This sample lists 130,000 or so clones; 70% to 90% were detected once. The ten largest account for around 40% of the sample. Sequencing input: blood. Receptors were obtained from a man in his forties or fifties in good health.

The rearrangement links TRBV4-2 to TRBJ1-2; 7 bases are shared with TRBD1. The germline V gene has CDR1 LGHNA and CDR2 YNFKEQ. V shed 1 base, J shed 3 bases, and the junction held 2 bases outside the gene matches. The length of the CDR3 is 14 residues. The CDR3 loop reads CASSQGDRDYGYTF. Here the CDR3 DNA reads TGTGCCAGCAGCCAAGGCGACAGGGACTATGGCTACACCTTC.

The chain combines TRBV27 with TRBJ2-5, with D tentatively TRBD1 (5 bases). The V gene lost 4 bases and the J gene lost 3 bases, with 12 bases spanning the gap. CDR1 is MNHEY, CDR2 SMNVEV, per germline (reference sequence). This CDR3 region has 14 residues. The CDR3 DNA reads TGTGCCAGCAGTTCACCCGACAGAAAAGAGACCCAGTACTTC. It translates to CASSSPDRKETQYF.

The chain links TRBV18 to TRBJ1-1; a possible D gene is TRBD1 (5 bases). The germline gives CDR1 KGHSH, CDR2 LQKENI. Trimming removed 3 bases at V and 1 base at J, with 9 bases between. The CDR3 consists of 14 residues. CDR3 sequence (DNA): TGTGCCAGCTCACCCGGGGGGGGGAACACTGAAGCTTTCTTT. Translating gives CASSPGGGNTEAFF.

CDR3 in DNA: TGTGCCAGCAGCCAGCTGGGGAACACTGAAGCTTTCTTT. Amino acid sequence: CASSQLGNTEAFF. The chain carries TRBV3-1 (or the pseudogene TRBV3-2) and TRBJ1-1; D unresolved. Between the trimmed V and J ends, which lost 3 bases and 1 base, there was a span of 6 bases. Germline V gene lookup returns CDR1 LGHDT and CDR2 YNNKEL (reference sequence). The CDR3 is 13 residues long.

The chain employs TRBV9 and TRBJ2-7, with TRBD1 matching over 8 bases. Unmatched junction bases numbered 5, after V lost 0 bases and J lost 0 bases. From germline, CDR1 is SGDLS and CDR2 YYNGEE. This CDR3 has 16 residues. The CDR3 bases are TGTGCCAGCAGCGTAGGGCCAGGGGGCTCCTCCTACGAGCAGTACTTC. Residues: CASSVGPGGSSYEQYF.

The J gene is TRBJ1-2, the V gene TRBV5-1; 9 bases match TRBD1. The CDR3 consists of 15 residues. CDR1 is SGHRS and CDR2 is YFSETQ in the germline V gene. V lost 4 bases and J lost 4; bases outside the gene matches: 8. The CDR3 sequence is CASSPGQGRGYGYTF. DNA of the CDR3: TGCGCCAGCAGCCCAGGACAGGGGAGAGGCTATGGCTACACCTTC.

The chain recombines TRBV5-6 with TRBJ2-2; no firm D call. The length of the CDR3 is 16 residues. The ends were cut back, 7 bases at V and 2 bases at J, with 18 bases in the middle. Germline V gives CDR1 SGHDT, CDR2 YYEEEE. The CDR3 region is CASHIKVGFNTGELFF. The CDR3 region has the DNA TGTGCCAGCCACATTAAGGTGGGCTTTAACACCGGGGAGCTGTTTTTT.

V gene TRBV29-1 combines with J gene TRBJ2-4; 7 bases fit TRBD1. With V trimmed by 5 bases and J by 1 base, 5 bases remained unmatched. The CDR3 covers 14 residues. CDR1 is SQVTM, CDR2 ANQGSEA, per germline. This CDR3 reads CSVLARGAKNIQYF. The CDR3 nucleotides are TGCAGCGTTCTGGCCAGGGGGGCCAAAAACATTCAGTACTTC.

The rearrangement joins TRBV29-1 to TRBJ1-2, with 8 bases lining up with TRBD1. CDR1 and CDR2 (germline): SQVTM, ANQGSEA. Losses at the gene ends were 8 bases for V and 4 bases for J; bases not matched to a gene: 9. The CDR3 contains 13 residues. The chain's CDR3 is CSFRQGTSYGYTF. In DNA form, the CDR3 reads TGCAGCTTTCGACAGGGGACGAGCTATGGCTACACCTTC.

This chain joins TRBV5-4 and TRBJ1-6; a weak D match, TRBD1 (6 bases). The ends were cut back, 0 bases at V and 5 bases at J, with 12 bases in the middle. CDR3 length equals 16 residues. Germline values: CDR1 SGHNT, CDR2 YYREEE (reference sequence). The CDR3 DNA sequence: TGTGCCAGCAGCTTGGACCAGGGGCTGAATAATTCACCCCTCCACTTT. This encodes CASSLDQGLNNSPLHF.

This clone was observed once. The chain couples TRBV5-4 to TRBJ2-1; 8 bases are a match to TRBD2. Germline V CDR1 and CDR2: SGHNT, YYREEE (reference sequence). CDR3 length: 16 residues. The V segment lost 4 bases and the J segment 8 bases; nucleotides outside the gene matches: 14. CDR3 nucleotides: TGTGCCAGCAGCGGCAGGAACGGGGGGGCCTCGTATGAGCAGTTCTTC. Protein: CASSGRNGGASYEQFF.

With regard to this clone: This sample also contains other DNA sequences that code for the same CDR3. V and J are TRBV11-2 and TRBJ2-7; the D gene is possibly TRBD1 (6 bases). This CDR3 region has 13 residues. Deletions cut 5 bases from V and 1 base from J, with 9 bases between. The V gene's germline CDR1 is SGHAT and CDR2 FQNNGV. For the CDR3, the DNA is TGTGCCAGCAGCCCTGGACAGTCCTACGAGCAGTACTTC. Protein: CASSPGQSYEQYF.

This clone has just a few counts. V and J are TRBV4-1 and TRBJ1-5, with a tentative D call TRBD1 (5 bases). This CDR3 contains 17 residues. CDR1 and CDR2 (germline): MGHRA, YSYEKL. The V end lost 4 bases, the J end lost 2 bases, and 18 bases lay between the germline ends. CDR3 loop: CASSPSRDLGGNQPQHF. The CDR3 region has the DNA TGCGCCAGCAGCCCGTCCCGGGACCTGGGCGGCAATCAGCCCCAGCATTTT.

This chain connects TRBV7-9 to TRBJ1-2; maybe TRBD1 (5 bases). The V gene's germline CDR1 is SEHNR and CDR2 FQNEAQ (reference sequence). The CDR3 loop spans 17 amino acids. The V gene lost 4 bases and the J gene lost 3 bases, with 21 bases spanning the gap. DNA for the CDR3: TGTGCCAGCAGCTGGCCCCCGGGCCAAGGGGACGACTATGGCTACACCTTC. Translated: CASSWPPGQGDDYGYTF. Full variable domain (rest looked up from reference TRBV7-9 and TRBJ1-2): DTGVSQNPRHKITKRGQNVTFRCDPISEHNRLYWYRQTLGQGPEFLTYFQNEAQLEKSRLLSDRFSAERPKGSFSTLEIQRTEQGDSAMYLCASSWPPGQGDDYGYTFGSGTRLTVV.

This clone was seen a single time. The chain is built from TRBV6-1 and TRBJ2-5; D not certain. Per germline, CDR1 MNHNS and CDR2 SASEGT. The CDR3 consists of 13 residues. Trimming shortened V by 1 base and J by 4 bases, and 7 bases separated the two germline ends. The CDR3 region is CASSEGSRETQYF. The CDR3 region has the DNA TGTGCCAGCAGTGAAGGGAGTCGAGAGACCCAGTACTTC.

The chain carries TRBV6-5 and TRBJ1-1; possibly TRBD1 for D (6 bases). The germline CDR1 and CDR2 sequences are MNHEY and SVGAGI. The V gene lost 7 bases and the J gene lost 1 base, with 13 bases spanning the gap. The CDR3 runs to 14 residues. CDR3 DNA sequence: TGTGCCAGCAAATACAGGGAGGGGAACACTGAAGCTTTCTTT. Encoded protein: CASKYREGNTEAFF.

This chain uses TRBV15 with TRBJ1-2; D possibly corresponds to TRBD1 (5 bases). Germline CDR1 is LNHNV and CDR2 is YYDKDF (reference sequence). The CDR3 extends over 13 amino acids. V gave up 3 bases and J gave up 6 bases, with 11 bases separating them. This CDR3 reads CATSRWGLNGYTF. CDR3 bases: TGTGCCACCAGCAGGTGGGGGTTGAATGGCTACACCTTC. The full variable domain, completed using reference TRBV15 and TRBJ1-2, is DAMVIQNPRYQVTQFGKPVTLSCSQTLNHNVMYWYQQKSSQAPKLLFHYYDKDFNNEADTPDNFQSRRPNTSFCFLDIRSPGLGDTAMYLCATSRWGLNGYTFGSGTRLTVV.

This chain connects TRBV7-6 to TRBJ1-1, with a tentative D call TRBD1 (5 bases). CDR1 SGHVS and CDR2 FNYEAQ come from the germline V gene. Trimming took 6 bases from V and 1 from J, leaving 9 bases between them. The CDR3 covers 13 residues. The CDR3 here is CASSLTGNTEAFF. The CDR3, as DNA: TGTGCCAGCAGTTTAACAGGGAACACTGAAGCTTTCTTT. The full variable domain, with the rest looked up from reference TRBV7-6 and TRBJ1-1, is GAGVSQSPRYKVTKRGQDVALRCDPISGHVSLYWYRQALGQGPEFLTYFNYEAQQDKSGLPNDRFSAERPEGSISTLTIQRTEQRDSAMYRCASSLTGNTEAFFGQGTRLTVV.

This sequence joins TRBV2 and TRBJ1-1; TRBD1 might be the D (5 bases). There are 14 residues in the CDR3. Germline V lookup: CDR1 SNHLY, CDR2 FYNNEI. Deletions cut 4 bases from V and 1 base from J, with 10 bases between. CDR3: CASSVGRQNTEAFF. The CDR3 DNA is TGTGCCAGCAGTGTGGGACGGCAGAACACTGAAGCTTTCTTT.

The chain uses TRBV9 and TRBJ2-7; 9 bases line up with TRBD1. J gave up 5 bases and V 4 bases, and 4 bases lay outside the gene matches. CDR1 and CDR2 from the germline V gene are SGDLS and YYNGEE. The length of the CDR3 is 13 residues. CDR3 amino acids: CASSPRDRDEQYF. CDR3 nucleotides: TGTGCCAGCAGCCCCCGGGACAGGGACGAGCAGTACTTC.

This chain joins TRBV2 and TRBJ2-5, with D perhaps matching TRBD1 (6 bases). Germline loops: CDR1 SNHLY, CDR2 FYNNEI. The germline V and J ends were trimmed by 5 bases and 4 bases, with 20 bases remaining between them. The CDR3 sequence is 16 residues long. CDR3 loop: CASSPSPTGNRETQYF. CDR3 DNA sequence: TGTGCCAGCAGTCCAAGTCCAACAGGGAATCGAGAGACCCAGTACTTC. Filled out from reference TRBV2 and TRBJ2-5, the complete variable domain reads EPEVTQTPSHQVTQMGQEVILRCVPISNHLYFYWYRQILGQKVEFLVSFYNNEISEKSEIFDDQFSVERPDGSNFTLKIRSTKLEDSAMYFCASSPSPTGNRETQYFGPGTRLLVL.

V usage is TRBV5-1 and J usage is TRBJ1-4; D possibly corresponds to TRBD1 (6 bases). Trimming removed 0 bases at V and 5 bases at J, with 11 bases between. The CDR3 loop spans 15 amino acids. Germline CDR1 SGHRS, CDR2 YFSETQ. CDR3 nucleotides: TGCGCCAGCAGCTTGGCAGGGGCTTCGAATGAAAAACTGTTTTTT. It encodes CASSLAGASNEKLFF.

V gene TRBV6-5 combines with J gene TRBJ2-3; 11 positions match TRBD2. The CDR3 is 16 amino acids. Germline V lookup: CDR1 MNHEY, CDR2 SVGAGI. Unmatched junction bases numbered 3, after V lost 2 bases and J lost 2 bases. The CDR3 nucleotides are TGTGCCAGCAGTTACGGGACTAGCGGAAACACAGATACGCAGTATTTT. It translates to CASSYGTSGNTDTQYF.

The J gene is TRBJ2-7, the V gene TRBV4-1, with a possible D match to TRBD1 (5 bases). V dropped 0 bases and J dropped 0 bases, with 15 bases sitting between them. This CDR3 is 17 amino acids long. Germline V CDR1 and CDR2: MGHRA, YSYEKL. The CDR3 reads CASSQENNWGSSYEQYF. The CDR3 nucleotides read TGCGCCAGCAGCCAAGAGAATAATTGGGGCAGCTCCTACGAGCAGTACTTC.

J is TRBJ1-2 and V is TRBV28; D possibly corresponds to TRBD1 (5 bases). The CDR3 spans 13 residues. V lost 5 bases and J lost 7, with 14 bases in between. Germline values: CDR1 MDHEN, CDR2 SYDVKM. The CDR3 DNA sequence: TGTGCCAGCAGTGGGACGGTCCCCCTTGGCTACACCTTC. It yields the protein CASSGTVPLGYTF.

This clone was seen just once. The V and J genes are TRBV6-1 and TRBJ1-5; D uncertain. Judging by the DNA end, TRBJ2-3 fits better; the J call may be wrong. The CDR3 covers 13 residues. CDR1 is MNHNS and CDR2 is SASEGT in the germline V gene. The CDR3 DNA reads TGTGCCAGCAGTGAAATAATTAGGCAGCCCCAGTATTTT. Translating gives CASSEIIRQPQYF.

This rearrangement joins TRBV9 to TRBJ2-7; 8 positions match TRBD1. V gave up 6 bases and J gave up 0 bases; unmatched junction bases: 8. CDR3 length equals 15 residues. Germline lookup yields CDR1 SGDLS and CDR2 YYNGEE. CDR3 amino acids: CASTPGQASSYEQYF. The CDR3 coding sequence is TGTGCCAGCACCCCGGGACAGGCCTCCTCCTACGAGCAGTACTTC.

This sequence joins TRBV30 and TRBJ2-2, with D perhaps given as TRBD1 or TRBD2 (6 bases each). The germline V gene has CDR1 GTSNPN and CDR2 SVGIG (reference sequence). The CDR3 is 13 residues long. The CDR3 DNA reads TGTGCGGGGGGCGGTTTTATAACCGGGGAGCTGTTTTTT. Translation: CAGGGFITGELFF.

CDR3 sequence reads: CASAAGSGNTIYF. The CDR3 DNA reads as TGTGCCAGCGCGGCAGGGAGTGGAAACACCATATATTTT. The gene calls are TRBV6-5 and TRBJ1-3, with D maybe TRBD1 (5 bases). Germline CDR1 reads MNHEY; CDR2 reads SVGAGI. V was trimmed by 8 bases and J by 3 bases, leaving 11 bases between them. There are 13 residues in the CDR3.